The table lists the clone carrying this T cell receptor beta chain with a few counts. No antigen is known for it. The junction shows a germline mismatch at one end, possibly a read error. The data belong to a study of T-cell memory formation after mild COVID-19. Study-wide findings and caveats: Cross-reactive memory seemingly joined, as some responding clones were found in pre-infection memory.

Constant-segment primers served in 5'RACE that generated TCR alpha and TCR beta cDNA libraries bearing sample barcodes and UMIs. TCRdb recomputed calls from the 5' RACE reads with MiXCR, one row per CDR3 protein. The repertoire has 250,000 to 300,000 distinct CDR3 sequences, approximately 19% of them found once; the top ten carry 23%. The germline gives CDR1 PRHDT, CDR2 FYEKMQ (reference sequence). The CDR3 extends over 16 amino acids. This receptor was obtained from a man younger than 30 who had mild COVID-19 (a few samples of this study predate the infection). Cell type and time point are not known. The chain carries TRBV13 and TRBJ2-7; 9 nucleotides align to TRBD1. The sequencing input was PBMCs or a T cell subset sorted from them (not recorded which). The chain's CDR3 is CASSLGGQGYAYEQYF. As DNA, the CDR3 is TGTGCCAGCAGCCTAGGGGGACAGGGTTATGCCTACGAGCAGTACTTC.